This paragraph reports one TCR beta chain. Its cognate antigen is unknown. This entry belongs to a study of shared clonotypes between healthy human individuals. Study results and limitations: It was the non-shared clonotypes that had lower generation probabilities than clonotypes shared by all four donors.

For sorted subsets, about 190 ng DNA per replicate equaled approximately 32,000 T cell genomes. Sequencing used immunoSEQ multiplex PCR; TCRdb keeps in-frame clones, though not all of them. The sample records approximately 350,000 clones, around 96% being singletons. Every donor was a Caucasian adult from Nashville, Tennessee. The CDR3 sequence is 16 residues long. Trimming stripped 5 bases from V and 0 bases from J, with 15 bases between. CDR1 is SGHAT and CDR2 is FQDESV in the germline V gene (reference sequence). This chain joins TRBV11-1 and TRBJ2-3; D call uncertain. The TCR was taken from a man between 25 and 39 years old in good health. The sequenced sample was memory CD8+ T cells sorted from blood. Regarding subset: CD45RO+ cells pooled with CCR7-negative TemRA cells. The CDR3 spells CASSVWGYTSTDTQYF. The CDR3 bases are TGTGCCAGCAGCGTGTGGGGATACACTAGCACAGATACGCAGTATTTT. Full variable domain (rest looked up from reference TRBV11-1 and TRBJ2-3): EAEVAQSPRYKITEKSQAVAFWCDPISGHATLYWYRQILGQGPELLVQFQDESVVDDSQLPKDRFSAERLKGVDSTLKIQPAELGDSAMYLCASSVWGYTSTDTQYFGPGTRLTVL.